Shown below are 21 T cell receptor beta chains from a single sample sequenced in a study of regulatory T cells in long-lasting Graves disease. Investigators prepared the TCR beta libraries by applying iRepertoire HTBI primers and Arm-PCR of CDR3 regions. In TCRdb, the multiplex PCR reads were re-called with MiXCR into one record per CDR3 protein. The sample includes about 470,000 distinct CDR3 sequences, around 21% of them seen just once. Time point described: persistent/refractory GD, antithyroid drugs over 5 years with positive TRAb. Extracted RNA from PBMCs served as the source of the TCR library. Sequenced material: peripheral blood mononuclear cells (PBMCs), taken when the disease was refractory, from a patient treated with antithyroid drugs. The receptors derive from a female donor with Graves disease.

This clonotype showed up many times. The rearrangement joins TRBV27 to TRBJ2-5; tentative D call: TRBD1 (6 bases). The CDR3 consists of 13 residues. V shed 2 bases and J shed 5 bases, with 9 bases lying between them. The germline V gene has CDR1 MNHEY and CDR2 SMNVEV (reference sequence). CDR3 protein: CASSLTGWETQYF. CDR3 bases: TGTGCCAGCAGTTTAACAGGGTGGGAGACCCAGTACTTC.

The gene calls are TRBV10-3 and TRBJ2-5, with a tentative D call TRBD2 (6 bases). This CDR3 is 12 amino acids long. V lost 4 bases and J lost 3, with 6 bases in between. CDR1 ENHRY and CDR2 SYGVKD come from the germline V gene. The CDR3 DNA is TGTGCCATCAGTGCGGGGGAAGAGACCCAGTACTTC. Protein sequence: CAISAGEETQYF.

Ten or more counts support this clonotype. This chain links TRBV3-1 with TRBJ2-7, with TRBD2 matching 11 bases. After removal of 5 bases from V and 4 bases from J, the junction contained 7 bases not matched to a gene. The CDR3 loop spans 15 amino acids. Germline-derived CDR1 and CDR2 are LGHDT and YNNKEL (reference sequence). The CDR3 DNA reads as TGTGCCAGCAGCTCCCCCGGGACTAGCGGATACGAGCAGTACTTC. Protein: CASSSPGTSGYEQYF.

In this sample, this clonotype turned up many times. The chain links TRBV6-1 to TRBJ1-2; no clear D gene. The CDR3 is made up of 11 amino acids. Germline V gene lookup returns CDR1 MNHNS and CDR2 SASEGT. With 8 bases removed from V and 3 bases from J, the gap between germline ends came to 7 bases. For the CDR3, the DNA is TGTGCCAGCGTTGGCTACTATGGCTACACCTTC. It yields the protein CASVGYYGYTF.

V usage is TRBV10-3 and J usage is TRBJ1-2; 7 bases are shared with TRBD1. The CDR3 is 14 residues long. The V gene's germline CDR1 is ENHRY and CDR2 SYGVKD. The J segment lost 2 bases and the V segment lost 4 bases, leaving 4 bases of the junction unmatched. The CDR3, as DNA: TGTGCCATCAGTGTTACAGGGGAGAACTATGGCTACACCTTC. This encodes CAISVTGENYGYTF.

This clonotype was observed a handful of times. The chain combines TRBV6-1 with TRBJ2-2; possible D gene TRBD2, 6 bases. V was pared by 5 bases and J by 3 bases, with 10 bases between. The CDR3 runs to 14 residues. Germline V gene data show CDR1 as MNHNS and CDR2 as SASEGT. CDR3 residues: CASSKLADTGELFF. The CDR3 DNA reads TGTGCCAGCAGTAAACTAGCAGACACCGGGGAGCTGTTTTTT.

This clonotype has a count of ten or more. V and J are TRBV28 and TRBJ2-7, with D hard to call. Trimming took off 5 bases at V and 4 bases at J, with 15 bases between the two ends. The CDR3 spans 14 residues. CDR1 is MDHEN, CDR2 SYDVKM, per germline. Here the CDR3 reads CASSGGRARYEQYF. The CDR3, as DNA: TGTGCCAGCAGTGGTGGAAGGGCAAGGTACGAGCAGTACTTC. The complete variable domain, with remaining parts taken from reference TRBV28 and TRBJ2-7, reads DVKVTQSSRYLVKRTGEKVFLECVQDMDHENMFWYRQDPGLGLRLIYFSYDVKMKEKGDIPEGYSVSREKKERFSLILESASTNQTSMYLCASSGGRARYEQYFGPGTRLTVT.

DNA of the CDR3: TGCGCCAGCAGCTTAGGGACAGTAGTCTCCGAGCAGTACTTC. Protein product: CASSLGTVVSEQYF. The gene calls are TRBV5-1 and TRBJ2-7, with TRBD1 matching over 7 bases. Germline CDR1 reads SGHRS; CDR2 reads YFSETQ. The CDR3 totals 14 residues. The ends lost 2 bases at V and 6 bases at J; junction bases unmatched: 8.

This clonotype came up a few times. This sequence joins TRBV7-9 and TRBJ2-7, with a possible D match to TRBD2 (5 bases). Germline loops: CDR1 SEHNR, CDR2 FQNEAQ (reference sequence). V was clipped by 5 bases and J by 8 bases, with 22 bases between them. The CDR3 totals 15 residues. The DNA for the CDR3 is TGTGCCAGCAGCCCCGTTGGGATCGCAGGCGGGCAGCAGTACTTC. It is translated as CASSPVGIAGGQQYF.

This clonotype came up a few times. The chain employs TRBV6-2 or TRBV6-3 and TRBJ1-2; D perhaps matches TRBD1 (6 bases). The germline V gene encodes CDR1 MNHEY and CDR2 SVGEGT. This CDR3 has 18 residues. V was clipped by 5 bases and J by 2 bases, with 24 bases between them. This chain's CDR3 is CASSVGRGGALSNYGYTF. The CDR3 DNA follows: TGTGCCAGCAGTGTGGGGCGGGGGGGCGCGTTGTCGAACTATGGCTACACCTTC.

This clonotype showed up many times. The J gene is TRBJ2-5, the V gene TRBV10-3; tentatively, D is TRBD2 (6 bases). Germline V lookup: CDR1 ENHRY, CDR2 SYGVKD. This CDR3 spans 14 amino acids. Trimming removed 8 bases from V and 5 bases from J, with 18 bases in between. The CDR3 protein is CAIGSLAPPETQYF. The CDR3 nucleotides read TGTGCCATCGGATCGCTAGCGCCCCCGGAGACCCAGTACTTC.

This clonotype was picked up many times. The rearrangement joins TRBV28 to TRBJ1-2, with D possibly being TRBD1 (5 bases). V was clipped by 8 bases and J by 4 bases, with 11 bases between them. The length of the CDR3 is 12 residues. Germline loops: CDR1 MDHEN, CDR2 SYDVKM. The DNA of the CDR3 is TGTGCCAGCTTGACAGCTCTCTATGGCTACACCTTC. Translating it yields CASLTALYGYTF.

The rearrangement uses TRBV20-1 and TRBJ2-1; D not certain. The CDR3 runs 11 residues. The germline CDR1 and CDR2 sequences are DFQATT and SNEGSKA (reference sequence). The V end lost 5 bases, the J end lost 5 bases, and 7 bases lay between the germline ends. The CDR3 nucleotides are TGCAGTGCTTCCAGGAACAATGAGCAGTTCTTC. This encodes CSASRNNEQFF.

There are a few counts of this clonotype. J is TRBJ1-1 and V is TRBV6-1, with D unresolved. The CDR3 has 11 amino acids. Germline V CDR1 and CDR2: MNHNS, SASEGT. Trimming left V 11 bases short and J 6 bases short, with 13 bases between. CDR3 loop: CAAHRGSEAFF. CDR3 nucleotide sequence: TGTGCCGCCCACCGAGGATCTGAAGCTTTCTTT.

This clonotype was seen more than once but under ten times. This chain joins TRBV27 and TRBJ1-1; 7 positions match TRBD1. The length of the CDR3 is 14 residues. Per the germline V gene, CDR1 is MNHEY and CDR2 is SMNVEV (reference sequence). Trimming at V came to 5 bases and at J to 6 bases, leaving 9 bases not matched to a gene. CDR3: CASSIGTAGAEAFF. CDR3 bases: TGTGCCAGCAGTATAGGGACAGCCGGCGCTGAAGCTTTCTTT.

This clonotype was detected ten times or more. The chain is built from TRBV7-6 and TRBJ2-5; D gene ambiguous. The length of the CDR3 is 14 residues. V was pared by 1 base and J by 1 base, with 7 bases between. In germline, CDR1 is SGHVS, CDR2 FNYEAQ. The CDR3 region has the DNA TGTGCCAGCAGCTTAGTCGAGGCCCAAGAGACCCAGTACTTC. As protein: CASSLVEAQETQYF.

Worth noting for this clonotype: A read error may explain this, as a much larger clone is one base away. The V gene is TRBV7-8, the J gene TRBJ2-5, with TRBD2 as a possible D gene (6 bases). The CDR3 runs 15 residues. V dropped 4 bases and J dropped 9 bases, with 21 bases sitting between them. From germline, CDR1 is SGHVS and CDR2 FQNEAQ. CDR3 sequence (DNA): TGTGCCAGCAGCTCCTTTACGGGAGCGTTTGAGGCCCAGTACTTC. Translating gives CASSSFTGAFEAQYF.

This clonotype was detected many times. The chain links TRBV10-3 to TRBJ2-7, with D hard to call. The length of the CDR3 is 15 residues. The V end was cut by 7 bases, the J end by 0 bases, with 16 bases between. The germline CDR1 and CDR2 sequences are ENHRY and SYGVKD. CDR3 protein: CAITSRTESSYEQYF. CDR3 bases: TGTGCCATCACGTCCCGGACGGAGAGCTCCTACGAGCAGTACTTC.

This clonotype was detected only a few times. The rearrangement links TRBV5-1 to TRBJ2-7; D is undetermined. The CDR3 loop spans 15 amino acids. V shed 2 bases and J shed 5 bases, with 17 bases lying between them. CDR1 and CDR2 (germline): SGHRS, YFSETQ. The CDR3, as DNA: TGCGCCAGCAGCTTAACGGCCGGAACACCCCACGAGCAGTACTTC. Amino acids: CASSLTAGTPHEQYF.

The sample holds a few counts of this clonotype. The V and J genes are TRBV19 and TRBJ2-7; 12 bases align to TRBD2. Germline V CDR1 and CDR2: LNHDA, SQIVND (reference sequence). The CDR3 totals 16 residues. J lost 2 bases, V lost 7 bases, and 9 bases had no gene match. The CDR3 DNA sequence: TGTGCCAGTACCCCCGGGACTAGCGGGCGTACCTACGAGCAGTACTTC. The encoded protein is CASTPGTSGRTYEQYF.

This chain connects TRBV11-2 to TRBJ2-7; D gene uncertain. This CDR3 region has 12 residues. V lost 4 bases and J lost 5, with 9 bases in between. Germline V gene sequence: CDR1 SGHAT, CDR2 FQNNGV. As DNA, the CDR3 is TGTGCCAGCAGCTCCTCTCTCCACGAGCAGTACTTC. Its translation is CASSSSLHEQYF.